A single sample gave rise to the 7 T cell receptor beta chains below, sequenced in a study of early T cells in non-severe SARS-CoV-2 infection. TCRdb independently ran MiXCR on the 5' RACE reads; one entry per CDR3 protein. The data show 45,000 or so distinct CDR3 sequences, 23% seen once. Sequencing used whole blood, obtained at baseline. The source is an adult who was a healthcare worker with PCR-confirmed SARS-CoV-2 infection or an uninfected control (not recorded which).

This clonotype was recorded only once. The chain links TRBV11-2 to TRBJ1-6, with D uncertain. The germline V gene has CDR1 SGHAT and CDR2 FQNNGV. V dropped 8 bases and J dropped 1 base, with 6 bases sitting between them. CDR3 length equals 13 residues. CDR3 sequence: CASLRSYNSPLHF. The CDR3 bases are TGTGCCAGCCTACGGTCCTATAATTCACCCCTCCACTTT.

The genes are TRBV7-9 and TRBJ2-3; tentatively, D is TRBD2 (6 bases). CDR1 SEHNR and CDR2 FQNEAQ come from the germline V gene (reference sequence). The CDR3 contains 16 residues. V lost 5 bases and J 5 bases, leaving 20 bases between the germline ends. CDR3 region: CASSPLARGVKDTQYF. CDR3 coding DNA: TGTGCCAGCAGCCCCCTGGCGCGCGGGGTAAAAGATACGCAGTATTTT. Together with reference TRBV7-9 and TRBJ2-3, the CDR3 gives the full variable domain: DTGVSQNPRHKITKRGQNVTFRCDPISEHNRLYWYRQTLGQGPEFLTYFQNEAQLEKSRLLSDRFSAERPKGSFSTLEIQRTEQGDSAMYLCASSPLARGVKDTQYFGPGTRLTVL.

The V call is TRBV19, the J call TRBJ2-2; D is possibly TRBD2 (6 bases). Germline loops: CDR1 LNHDA, CDR2 SQIVND (reference sequence). The CDR3 extends over 16 amino acids. V lost 6 bases and J 1 base, leaving 15 bases between the germline ends. In nucleotides, the CDR3 is TGTGCCAGTAGAGGGCTAGCGAATTGGAACACCGGGGAGCTGTTTTTT. This translates into CASRGLANWNTGELFF.

V gene TRBV20-1 combines with J gene TRBJ2-2, with no clear D. The CDR3 spans 15 residues. The germline V gene has CDR1 DFQATT and CDR2 SNEGSKA (reference sequence). The V end was cut by 0 bases, the J end by 0 bases, with 8 bases between. This CDR3 is CSARDRRSNTGELFF. The CDR3 DNA sequence: TGCAGTGCTAGAGATCGGCGTTCGAACACCGGGGAGCTGTTTTTT.

The CDR3 is CASSLWGRRETQYF. In DNA, the CDR3 is TGTGCCAGCAGCTTGTGGGGGCGCAGAGAGACCCAGTACTTC. The chain is built from TRBV7-2 and TRBJ2-5; D may be TRBD1 (6 bases). This CDR3 has 14 residues. Trimming left V 3 bases short and J 4 bases short, with 12 bases between. Per germline, CDR1 SGHTA and CDR2 FQGNSA. The whole variable domain, remainder taken from reference TRBV7-2 and TRBJ2-5, is GAGVSQSPSNKVTEKGKDVELRCDPISGHTALYWYRQSLGQGLEFLIYFQGNSAPDKSGLPSDRFSAERTGGSVSTLTIQRTQQEDSAVYLCASSLWGRRETQYFGPGTRLLVL.

There are a few counts of this clonotype. This chain links TRBV6-2 or TRBV6-3 with TRBJ1-2, with D unresolved. This CDR3 has 13 residues. The germline gives CDR1 MNHEY, CDR2 SVGEGT. V was clipped by 2 bases and J by 5 bases, with 9 bases between them. CDR3 loop: CASSYTKGYGYTF. In DNA, the CDR3 is TGTGCCAGCAGTTACACGAAAGGGTATGGCTACACCTTC.

This clonotype showed up just a few times. V usage is TRBV6-5 and J usage is TRBJ2-3, with 8 bases aligning to TRBD2. CDR1 is MNHEY, CDR2 SVGAGI, per germline. V lost 5 bases to trimming and J lost 2 bases; unmatched junction nucleotides: 9. The CDR3 covers 16 residues. This CDR3 reads CASSDGTSRLTDTQYF. CDR3 DNA: TGTGCCAGCAGTGACGGGACTAGTCGTCTCACAGATACGCAGTATTTT.